The 9 T cell receptor beta chains in this list originate from one sample, sequenced in a study of primary melanoma T cells and metastatic recurrence. Libraries were prepared by immunoSEQ multiplex PCR; TCRdb keeps only in-frame clonotypes and omits some of them. The sample has 200 to 250 clones, about 84% seen once. Sample: melanoma tumor tissue. All receptors derive from a human donor with melanoma.

Only one count was recorded for this clone. This chain uses TRBV6-8 with TRBJ2-1; 8 bases are a match to TRBD2. In germline, CDR1 is MNHGY, CDR2 SAAAGT. There are 15 residues in the CDR3. Germline trimming cut 5 bases from V and 6 bases from J; bases unmatched to any gene: 9. The CDR3 here is CASSDEAGVANEQFF. DNA for the CDR3: TGTGCCAGCAGTGATGAAGCGGGAGTTGCCAATGAGCAGTTCTTC.

The rearrangement links TRBV22-1 to TRBJ1-5. TRBV22-1 is designated a pseudogene. This CDR3 has 13 residues. The CDR3 sequence: CASSEAPNQPQHF. As DNA, the CDR3 is TGTGCCAGCAGTGAAGCACCAAATCAGCCCCAGCATTTT.

As concerns this clone: The same CDR3 also results from other DNA sequences found in this sample. The V call is TRBV19, the J call TRBJ2-5; the D is unclear. This CDR3 contains 13 residues. Trimming removed 1 base from V and 5 bases from J, with 8 bases in between. CDR1 LNHDA and CDR2 SQIVND come from the germline V gene (reference sequence). The DNA of the CDR3 is TGTGCCAGTAGTATAGGCAGTGTGGAGACCCAGTACTTC. It codes for CASSIGSVETQYF.

The chain employs TRBV6-8 and TRBJ2-3; tentatively, D is TRBD1 or TRBD2 (5 bases each). Germline assignment: CDR1 MNHGY and CDR2 SAAAGT. The V end lost 7 bases, the J end lost 7 bases, and 12 bases lay between the germline ends. The CDR3 is made up of 12 amino acids. The CDR3 region is CASKTSGHTQYF. For the CDR3, the DNA is TGTGCCAGCAAGACCTCGGGGCATACGCAGTATTTT.

This clone was seen a single time. The gene calls are TRBV12-2 and TRBJ2-7; TRBD1 was called by the table and not checked on the DNA. TRBV12-2 is reported as a pseudogene. This CDR3 is 16 amino acids long. The CDR3 here is CATEKTDRAYTHEQYF. For the CDR3, the DNA is TGTGCCACCGAGAAGACGGACAGGGCTTATACCCACGAGCAGTACTTC.

This clone was observed a few times. The gene calls are TRBV28 and TRBJ2-3; D is possibly TRBD2 (5 bases). Trimming removed 5 bases from V and 3 bases from J, with 12 bases in between. Germline V gene sequence: CDR1 MDHEN, CDR2 SYDVKM. This CDR3 contains 14 residues. The CDR3 sequence is CASSPDLATDTQYF. CDR3 coding DNA: TGTGCCAGCAGTCCCGACCTAGCAACAGATACGCAGTATTTT.

This chain joins TRBV7-7 and TRBJ2-7; tentative D call: TRBD1 (5 bases). The V gene's germline CDR1 is SSHAT and CDR2 FNYEAQ (reference sequence). The CDR3 totals 15 residues. V was trimmed by 4 bases and J by 2 bases, leaving 15 bases between them. CDR3 nucleotides: TGTGCCAGCAGCTCGCAGGGCGACAGTACCTACGAGCAGTACTTC. Its translation: CASSSQGDSTYEQYF.

The chain links TRBV6-8 to TRBJ2-5; no clear D. Trimming removed 5 bases at V and 5 bases at J, with 12 bases between. CDR1 is MNHGY, CDR2 SAAAGT, per germline. This CDR3 is 13 amino acids long. CDR3 sequence reads: CASSQESGETQYF. In DNA form, the CDR3 reads TGTGCCAGCAGTCAGGAATCCGGGGAGACCCAGTACTTC.

The chain links TRBV28 to TRBJ1-1, with D unclear. Germline-derived CDR1 and CDR2 are MDHEN and SYDVKM. The CDR3 has 12 residues. Trimming removed 6 bases at V and 6 bases at J, with 11 bases between. The CDR3: CASSWAKSEAFF. CDR3 nucleotide sequence: TGTGCCAGCAGCTGGGCGAAGTCTGAAGCTTTCTTT.